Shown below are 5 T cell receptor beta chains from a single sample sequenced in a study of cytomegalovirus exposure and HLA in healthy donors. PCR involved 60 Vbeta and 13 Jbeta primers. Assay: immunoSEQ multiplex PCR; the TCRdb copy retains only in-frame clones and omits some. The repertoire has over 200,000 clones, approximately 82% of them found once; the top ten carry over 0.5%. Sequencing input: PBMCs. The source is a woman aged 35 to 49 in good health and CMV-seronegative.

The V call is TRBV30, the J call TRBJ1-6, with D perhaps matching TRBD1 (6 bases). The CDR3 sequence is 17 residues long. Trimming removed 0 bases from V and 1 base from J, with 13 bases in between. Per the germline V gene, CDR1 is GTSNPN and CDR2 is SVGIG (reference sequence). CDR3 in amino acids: CAWSVPGGRSYNSPLHF. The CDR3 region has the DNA TGTGCCTGGAGTGTACCGGGGGGCAGATCCTATAATTCACCCCTCCACTTT. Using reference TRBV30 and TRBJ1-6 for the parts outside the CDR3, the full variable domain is SQTIHQWPATLVQPVGSPLSLECTVEGTSNPNLYWYRQAAGRGLQLLFYSVGIGQISSEVPQNLSASRPQDRQFILSSKKLLLSDSGFYLCAWSVPGGRSYNSPLHFGNGTRLTVT.

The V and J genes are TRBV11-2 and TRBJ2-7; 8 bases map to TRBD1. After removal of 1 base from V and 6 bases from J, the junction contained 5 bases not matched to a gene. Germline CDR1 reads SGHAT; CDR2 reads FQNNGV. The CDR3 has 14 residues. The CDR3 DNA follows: TGTGCCAGCAGCTTAGTATCGACAGGGGTCGAGCAGTACTTC. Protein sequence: CASSLVSTGVEQYF.

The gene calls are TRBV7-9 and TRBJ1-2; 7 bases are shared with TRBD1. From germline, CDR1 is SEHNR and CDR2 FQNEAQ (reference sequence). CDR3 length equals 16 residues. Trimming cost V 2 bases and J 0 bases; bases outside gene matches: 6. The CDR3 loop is CASSLMGQTSNYGYTF. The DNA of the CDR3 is TGTGCCAGCAGCTTAATGGGACAGACGTCTAACTATGGCTACACCTTC.

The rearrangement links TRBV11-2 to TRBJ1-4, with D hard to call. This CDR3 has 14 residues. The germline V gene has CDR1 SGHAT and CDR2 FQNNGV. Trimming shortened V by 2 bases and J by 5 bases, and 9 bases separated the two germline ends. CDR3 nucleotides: TGTGCCAGCAGCTTATCGGTGATGAATGAAAAACTGTTTTTT. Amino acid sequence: CASSLSVMNEKLFF. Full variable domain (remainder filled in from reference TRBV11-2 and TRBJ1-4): EAGVAQSPRYKIIEKRQSVAFWCNPISGHATLYWYQQILGQGPKLLIQFQNNGVVDDSQLPKDRFSAERLKGVDSTLKIQPAKLEDSAVYLCASSLSVMNEKLFFGSGTQLSVL.

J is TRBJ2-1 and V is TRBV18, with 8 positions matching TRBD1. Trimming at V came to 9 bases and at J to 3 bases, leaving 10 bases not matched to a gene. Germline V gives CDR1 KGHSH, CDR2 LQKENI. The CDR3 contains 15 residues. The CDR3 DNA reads TGTGCCAGTCAAAACGGGACAGGACGCTACAATGAGCAGTTCTTC. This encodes CASQNGTGRYNEQFF.